The 29 T cell receptor beta chains presented below share a single source sample, sequenced in a study of T cells in Graves' hyperthyroidism and ophthalmopathy. Using RNA transcripts as the source, TCR beta CDR3 regions were amplified. HTBI primers drove first-round RT-PCR of the TCR CDR3. TCRdb used MiXCR to reprocess the multiplex PCR reads, holding one entry per CDR3 protein. The sample consists of 450,000 to 650,000 distinct CDR3 sequences, 17% of them appearing once. Specimen: blood. Receptors originate from a woman under 30 with Graves' ophthalmopathy.

This clonotype was seen ten or more times. This chain links TRBV28 with TRBJ2-1; D is possibly TRBD1 or TRBD2 (5 bases each). This CDR3 has 16 amino acids. Germline loops: CDR1 MDHEN, CDR2 SYDVKM. The germline V and J ends were trimmed by 6 bases and 4 bases, with 19 bases remaining between them. CDR3 sequence: CASRAHGDGGYNEQFF. DNA of the CDR3: TGTGCCAGCAGAGCCCATGGGGACGGAGGATACAATGAGCAGTTCTTC. The entire variable domain, with the rest obtained from reference TRBV28 and TRBJ2-1, is as follows: DVKVTQSSRYLVKRTGEKVFLECVQDMDHENMFWYRQDPGLGLRLIYFSYDVKMKEKGDIPEGYSVSREKKERFSLILESASTNQTSMYLCASRAHGDGGYNEQFFGPGTRLTVL.

This clonotype was detected ten times or more. The chain has TRBV6-2 or TRBV6-3 and TRBJ2-1, with TRBD2 identical over 8 bases. Per germline, CDR1 MNHEY and CDR2 SVGEGT. The trim removed 3 bases at V and 4 bases at J, leaving 2 bases unmatched. This CDR3 has 14 residues. For the CDR3, the DNA is TGTGCCAGCAGTTATGCGGGAGGTTACAATGAGCAGTTCTTC. Translation gives CASSYAGGYNEQFF.

This clonotype came up many times. The rearrangement joins TRBV2 to TRBJ2-5; D is uncertain. The CDR3 is 13 residues long. CDR1 SNHLY and CDR2 FYNNEI come from the germline V gene. V lost 6 bases, J lost 1 base, and 9 bases lay in between. CDR3: CASRTESQETQYF. The CDR3 DNA reads as TGTGCCAGCAGAACAGAAAGCCAAGAGACCCAGTACTTC.

This chain links TRBV20-1 with TRBJ2-7; TRBD1 is a possible D gene (6 bases). CDR3 length: 15 amino acids. Germline lookup yields CDR1 DFQATT and CDR2 SNEGSKA (reference sequence). V was cut by 1 base and J by 3 bases, with 16 bases left in between. The CDR3 is CSARVIRDKGYEQYF. The CDR3 coding sequence is TGCAGTGCTAGAGTAATAAGGGACAAGGGCTACGAGCAGTACTTC.

The chain combines TRBV19 with TRBJ2-1, with 7 bases that match TRBD2. Trimming removed 1 base from V and 4 bases from J; junction bases left unmatched: 7. The germline gives CDR1 LNHDA, CDR2 SQIVND (reference sequence). The CDR3 length is 16 residues. The CDR3 region is CASSIVEQGGYNEQFF. The DNA of the CDR3 is TGTGCCAGTAGTATAGTGGAGCAGGGAGGGTACAATGAGCAGTTCTTC.

This clonotype was picked up many times. The chain's CDR3 is CASSLNPRTSVYNEQFF. CDR3 coding DNA: TGTGCCAGCAGCTTAAACCCACGGACTAGCGTGTACAATGAGCAGTTCTTC. The chain links TRBV7-3 to TRBJ2-1; TRBD2 aligns across 9 bases. The J segment lost 4 bases and the V segment lost 1 base, leaving 8 bases of the junction unmatched. The CDR3 length is 17 residues. CDR1 SGHTA and CDR2 FQGTGA come from the germline V gene. The full variable domain, completed using reference TRBV7-3 and TRBJ2-1, is GAGVSQTPSNKVTEKGKYVELRCDPISGHTALYWYRQSLGQGPEFLIYFQGTGAADDSGLPNDRFFAVRPEGSVSTLKIQRTERGDSAVYLCASSLNPRTSVYNEQFFGPGTRLTVL.

This clonotype was found many times. This rearrangement joins TRBV15 to TRBJ1-1; 7 bases line up with TRBD1. CDR1 is LNHNV, CDR2 YYDKDF, per germline (reference sequence). This CDR3 comprises 15 residues. V was clipped by 2 bases and J by 1 base; unmatched bases: 4. CDR3 amino acids: CATSRTGTANTEAFF. The CDR3 region has the DNA TGTGCCACCAGCAGAACCGGGACAGCGAACACTGAAGCTTTCTTT.

J is TRBJ1-4 and V is TRBV20-1, with a possible D match to TRBD1 (5 bases). The CDR3 covers 14 residues. The germline V and J ends were trimmed by 1 base and 8 bases, with 14 bases remaining between them. Germline V gene data show CDR1 as DFQATT and CDR2 as SNEGSKA (reference sequence). CDR3 sequence (DNA): TGCAGTGCTAGAGCAGGGACTAGCGGGGAAAAACTGTTTTTT. It specifies CSARAGTSGEKLFF.

This clonotype showed up just a few times. The rearrangement joins TRBV6-5 to TRBJ2-2; maybe TRBD2 (5 bases). The CDR3 has 13 amino acids. Trimming cost V 7 bases and J 5 bases, with 11 bases left between them. Germline CDR1 is MNHEY and CDR2 is SVGAGI. This chain's CDR3 is CASMRTRTGELFF. CDR3 DNA: TGTGCCAGCATGAGGACTCGTACCGGGGAGCTGTTTTTT.

This clonotype occurred once. This chain joins TRBV27 and TRBJ2-5; TRBD2 agrees at 14 bases. The CDR3 is made up of 21 amino acids. Germline V gene sequence: CDR1 MNHEY, CDR2 SMNVEV (reference sequence). Trimming cost V 4 bases and J 2 bases; bases outside gene matches: 18. The CDR3 region is CASSYFGQRTSGRTQQETQYF. The CDR3 coding sequence is TGTGCCAGCAGTTACTTTGGCCAGCGGACTAGCGGGAGGACGCAGCAAGAGACCCAGTACTTC.

This clonotype was detected ten times or more. The V and J genes are TRBV28 and TRBJ2-3, with a tentative D call TRBD1 (6 bases). Germline values: CDR1 MDHEN, CDR2 SYDVKM. The CDR3 runs to 16 residues. V gave up 1 base and J gave up 1 base, with 12 bases separating them. This chain's CDR3 is CASSLFWDTGTDTQYF. The CDR3 DNA sequence: TGTGCCAGCAGTTTATTTTGGGACACTGGCACAGATACGCAGTATTTT.

This clonotype was detected many times. The rearrangement links TRBV30 to TRBJ1-2; TRBD1 aligns across 10 bases. CDR3 length: 15 residues. Germline CDR1 and CDR2: GTSNPN and SVGIG (reference sequence). V lost 1 base, J lost 0 bases, and 2 bases stayed unmatched. The CDR3 DNA is TGTGCCTGGAGTGGGGGGACAGGGGCTAACTATGGCTACACCTTC. It yields the protein CAWSGGTGANYGYTF.

The chain is built from TRBV5-1 and TRBJ2-7; 9 bases line up with TRBD2. V lost 4 bases, J lost 9 bases, and 14 bases stayed unmatched. This CDR3 spans 15 amino acids. Germline V gives CDR1 SGHRS, CDR2 YFSETQ. In DNA, the CDR3 is TGCGCCAGCAGCCCGAGTGGGACTAGCCCGCTTGGGCAGTACTTC. It yields the protein CASSPSGTSPLGQYF. Supplemented by reference TRBV5-1 and TRBJ2-7, the full variable domain reads KAGVTQTPRYLIKTRGQQVTLSCSPISGHRSVSWYQQTPGQGLQFLFEYFSETQRNKGNFPGRFSGRQFSNSRSEMNVSTLELGDSALYLCASSPSGTSPLGQYFGPGTRLTVT.

There are many counts of this clonotype. The chain joins TRBV5-1 to TRBJ2-3; D is undetermined. Germline V gives CDR1 SGHRS, CDR2 YFSETQ. V lost 0 bases, J lost 0 bases, and 5 bases lay in between. This CDR3 is 14 amino acids long. The CDR3 DNA reads as TGCGCCAGCAGCTTGGAGTACAGCACAGATACGCAGTATTTT. Its protein is CASSLEYSTDTQYF.

The CDR3: CASSNRGESTEAFF. CDR3 nucleotide sequence: TGTGCCAGCAGTAACAGGGGGGAGAGCACTGAAGCTTTCTTT. The rearrangement links TRBV28 to TRBJ1-1; 8 nucleotides agree with TRBD1. The CDR3 sequence is 14 residues long. The V and J ends lost 5 bases and 4 bases, in that order; junction bases with no gene match: 6. Germline CDR1 reads MDHEN; CDR2 reads SYDVKM. The complete variable domain, with remaining parts taken from reference TRBV28 and TRBJ1-1, reads DVKVTQSSRYLVKRTGEKVFLECVQDMDHENMFWYRQDPGLGLRLIYFSYDVKMKEKGDIPEGYSVSREKKERFSLILESASTNQTSMYLCASSNRGESTEAFFGQGTRLTVV.

This clonotype was detected many times. The V and J genes are TRBV5-1 and TRBJ1-2; D gene uncertain. Germline V gene lookup returns CDR1 SGHRS and CDR2 YFSETQ. Trimming stripped 0 bases from V and 0 bases from J, with 9 bases between. The CDR3 has 15 residues. The CDR3 nucleotides read TGCGCCAGCAGCTTGGAATCTGCTGCTAACTATGGCTACACCTTC. It translates to CASSLESAANYGYTF.

About this clonotype itself: The junction and the germline gene differ at one end; a read error may be behind it. The chain has TRBV5-1 and TRBJ1-6; D not certain. CDR3 size: 14 residues. Germline-derived CDR1 and CDR2 are SGHRS and YFSETQ. The CDR3 is CASSFEPSDSPLHF. The CDR3 nucleotides are TGTGCCAGCAGCTTCGAACCATCAGATTCACCCCTCCACTTT.

A remark on this clonotype: With a much larger clone just one base away, this may be a read error. The chain has TRBV7-9 and TRBJ1-4; TRBD1 matches 11 bases. The J segment lost 8 bases and the V segment lost 1 base, leaving 12 bases of the junction unmatched. Germline V gene sequence: CDR1 SEHNR, CDR2 FQNEAQ (reference sequence). The CDR3 has 18 amino acids. CDR3 sequence (DNA): TGTGCCAGCAGCTTAGGCACGGGACAGGGGGTGGTAAACGAAAAACTGTTTTTT. Its translation is CASSLGTGQGVVNEKLFF.

This clonotype has a count of ten or more. This chain uses TRBV7-6 with TRBJ2-7; possibly TRBD1 or TRBD2 for D (5 bases each). The CDR3 loop spans 15 amino acids. Trimming stripped 6 bases from V and 2 bases from J, with 17 bases between. CDR1 is SGHVS, CDR2 FNYEAQ, per germline. This CDR3 is CASSLSGTVTYEQYF. The CDR3 DNA reads TGTGCCAGCAGTCTCTCCGGGACGGTGACCTACGAGCAGTACTTC. Full variable domain (rest looked up from reference TRBV7-6 and TRBJ2-7): GAGVSQSPRYKVTKRGQDVALRCDPISGHVSLYWYRQALGQGPEFLTYFNYEAQQDKSGLPNDRFSAERPEGSISTLTIQRTEQRDSAMYRCASSLSGTVTYEQYFGPGTRLTVT.

About this clonotype: A much larger clone lies a single base off, so this may be a read error. The chain joins TRBV28 to TRBJ1-1; D remains unclear. This CDR3 has 16 residues. The ends were cut back, 7 bases at V and 2 bases at J, with 20 bases in the middle. The germline V gene has CDR1 MDHEN and CDR2 SYDVKM. Here the CDR3 reads CASNFAPDTDNTEAFF. The CDR3 region has the DNA TGTGCCAGCAATTTCGCCCCAGACACGGACAACACTGAAGCTTTCTTT.

This clonotype appeared many times. This chain connects TRBV28 to TRBJ1-5; D is ambiguous. The germline V and J ends were trimmed by 5 bases and 1 base, with 18 bases remaining between them. Germline-derived CDR1 and CDR2 are MDHEN and SYDVKM. The CDR3 consists of 17 residues. CDR3: CASSPTRAGASNQPQHF. CDR3 nucleotides: TGTGCCAGCAGTCCAACGAGGGCGGGAGCGAGCAATCAGCCCCAGCATTTT.

This clonotype has a count of ten or more. V usage is TRBV11-2 and J usage is TRBJ2-7; 7 bases line up with TRBD2. V gave up 5 bases and J gave up 0 bases; unmatched junction bases: 7. CDR1 and CDR2 from the germline V gene are SGHAT and FQNNGV. The CDR3 extends over 15 amino acids. The CDR3 here is CASSDREDYSYEQYF. Here the CDR3 DNA reads TGTGCCAGCAGCGACCGGGAGGATTACTCCTACGAGCAGTACTTC.

This clonotype occurred a few times. The chain employs TRBV4-1 and TRBJ1-2; D perhaps matches TRBD1 (6 bases). V lost 1 base and J 6 bases, leaving 15 bases between the germline ends. The germline gives CDR1 MGHRA, CDR2 YSYEKL. The CDR3 spans 15 residues. CDR3 nucleotide sequence: TGCGCCAGCAGCCAAGGGTCGGTAGGGGGAGATGGCTACACCTTC. Protein sequence: CASSQGSVGGDGYTF.

This clonotype was counted only a few times. V is TRBV5-1 and J is TRBJ2-3; 13 bases map to TRBD2. Germline loops: CDR1 SGHRS, CDR2 YFSETQ. The V segment lost 7 bases and the J segment 3 bases; nucleotides outside the gene matches: 8. There are 16 residues in the CDR3. The CDR3 region is CASLLTSGGLTDTQYF. The CDR3 DNA sequence: TGCGCCAGCCTCCTGACTAGCGGGGGGTTAACAGATACGCAGTATTTT.

This clonotype was picked up many times. This chain uses TRBV5-1 with TRBJ2-2, with D perhaps matching TRBD1 (6 bases). Germline V gene sequence: CDR1 SGHRS, CDR2 YFSETQ. Trimming removed 3 bases from V and 1 base from J, with 7 bases in between. The CDR3 is 14 amino acids. CDR3: CASSSQGNTGELFF. In DNA form, the CDR3 reads TGCGCCAGCAGCTCACAGGGGAACACCGGGGAGCTGTTTTTT.

This clonotype has ten or more counts. This sequence joins TRBV9 and TRBJ2-1; 9 nucleotides agree with TRBD2. Germline V gene lookup returns CDR1 SGDLS and CDR2 YYNGEE. With V trimmed by 0 bases and J by 6 bases, 7 bases remained unmatched. This CDR3 spans 16 amino acids. In DNA form, the CDR3 reads TGTGCCAGCAGCGTAGGAGCGCGGGAGGGCCTCAATGAGCAGTTCTTC. It encodes CASSVGAREGLNEQFF. The full variable domain, its missing parts supplied by reference TRBV9 and TRBJ2-1, is DSGVTQTPKHLITATGQRVTLRCSPRSGDLSVYWYQQSLDQGLQFLIQYYNGEERAKGNILERFSAQQFPDLHSELNLSSLELGDSALYFCASSVGAREGLNEQFFGPGTRLTVL.

This clonotype has just a few counts. The rearrangement joins TRBV27 to TRBJ2-3; TRBD1 matches at 9 bases. Germline V CDR1 and CDR2: MNHEY, SMNVEV (reference sequence). Trimming cost V 6 bases and J 6 bases; bases outside gene matches: 16. This CDR3 has 17 residues. CDR3: CASRTNPRDRGEDTQYF. The CDR3, as DNA: TGTGCCAGCAGGACCAATCCCCGCGACAGGGGGGAGGATACGCAGTATTTT.

The chain couples TRBV5-1 to TRBJ2-4; 7 bases are a match to TRBD1. The CDR3 consists of 17 residues. The germline gives CDR1 SGHRS, CDR2 YFSETQ. J lost 0 bases, V lost 4 bases, and 10 bases had no gene match. The CDR3 coding sequence is TGCGCCAGCAGCGATGGACAGGTTCCTCTAGCCAAAAACATTCAGTACTTC. It codes for CASSDGQVPLAKNIQYF.

This clonotype occurred many times. This rearrangement joins TRBV2 to TRBJ1-5, with a possible D match to TRBD1 (6 bases). V was shortened by 6 bases and J by 2 bases, with 8 bases between the two germline ends. The CDR3 contains 13 residues. CDR1 SNHLY and CDR2 FYNNEI come from the germline V gene. CDR3 protein: CASSWTGNQPQHF. DNA for the CDR3: TGTGCCAGCAGCTGGACAGGCAATCAGCCCCAGCATTTT. Variable domain in full (rest from reference TRBV2 and TRBJ1-5): EPEVTQTPSHQVTQMGQEVILRCVPISNHLYFYWYRQILGQKVEFLVSFYNNEISEKSEIFDDQFSVERPDGSNFTLKIRSTKLEDSAMYFCASSWTGNQPQHFGDGTRLSIL.